This T cell receptor (beta chain) was documented in a study of PD-1 blockade in classical Hodgkin lymphoma. Points from the study as a whole: Partial responders and progressors had significantly lower baseline TCR diversity.

The CDR3 runs to 19 residues. Comments on this clone: Its target is unknown.

Generated by immunoSEQ multiplex PCR, the TCRdb table keeps only in-frame clones and is missing some. The table shows approximately 17,000 clones, with roughly 82% occurring only once. After autologous stem cell transplantation all patients relapsed, and prior brentuximab vedotin exposure differed between cohorts. J is TRBJ1-4 and V is TRBV21-1; TRBD1 is taken as the D call from the table, unchecked against the DNA. TRBV21-1 is a pseudogene. The material was peripheral blood mononuclear cells (PBMCs), obtained before the second cycle of nivolumab. The receptor was isolated from a human donor with classical Hodgkin lymphoma. CDR3 nucleotide sequence: TGTGCCAGCAGCTCTAGGGGAGGGGGGACAGGGTATGGTAATGAAAAACTGTTTTTT. Its protein is CASSSRGGGTGYGNEKLFF.